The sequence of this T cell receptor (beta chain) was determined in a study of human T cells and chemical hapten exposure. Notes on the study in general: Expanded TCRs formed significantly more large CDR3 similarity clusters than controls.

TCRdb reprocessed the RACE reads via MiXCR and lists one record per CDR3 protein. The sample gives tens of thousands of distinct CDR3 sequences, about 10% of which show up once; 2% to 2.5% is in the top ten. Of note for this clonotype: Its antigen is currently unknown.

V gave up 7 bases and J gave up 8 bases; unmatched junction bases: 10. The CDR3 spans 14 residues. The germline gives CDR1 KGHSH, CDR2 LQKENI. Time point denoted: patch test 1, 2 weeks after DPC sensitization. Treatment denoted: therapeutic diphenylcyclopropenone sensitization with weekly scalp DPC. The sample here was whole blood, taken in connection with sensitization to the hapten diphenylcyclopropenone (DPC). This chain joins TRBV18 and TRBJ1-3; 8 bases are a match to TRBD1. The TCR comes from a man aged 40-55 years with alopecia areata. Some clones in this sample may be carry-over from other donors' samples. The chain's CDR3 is CASFRQGATDTIYF. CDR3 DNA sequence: TGTGCCAGCTTCCGCCAGGGGGCTACGGACACCATATATTTT.